The 23 T cell receptor beta chains below all came from one sample that was sequenced in a study of blood T cell repertoires in COVID-19. Method: immunoSEQ multiplex PCR; TCRdb's copy keeps in-frame clones and lacks some. The sample holds tens of thousands of clones; around 90% are singletons and the top ten take around 6%. Sequencing was done on a sample of peripheral blood. Receptors were obtained from an elderly woman with active COVID-19.

The V gene is TRBV11-3, the J gene TRBJ2-3; maybe TRBD2 (8 bases). V dropped 3 bases and J dropped 0 bases, with 19 bases sitting between them. Germline CDR1 and CDR2: SGHNT and YENEEA. This CDR3 is 18 amino acids long. The CDR3 here is CASSLRGGTDSSTDTQYF. In DNA form, the CDR3 reads TGTGCCAGCAGCTTGCGCGGGGGGACAGATTCTAGCACAGATACGCAGTATTTT.

The chain joins TRBV7-9 to TRBJ2-5, with 7 bases matching TRBD2. CDR1 is SEHNR, CDR2 FQNEAQ, per germline (reference sequence). V gave up 1 base and J gave up 2 bases; unmatched junction bases: 4. The CDR3 runs 15 residues. The DNA of the CDR3 is TGTGCCAGCAGCTTAGAAAGGGGACTACAAGAGACCCAGTACTTC. Its translation is CASSLERGLQETQYF.

This clone was seen a handful of times. The chain carries TRBV6-5 and TRBJ1-2; D ambiguous. V lost 6 bases to trimming and J lost 1 base, with 9 bases between them. Germline loops: CDR1 MNHEY, CDR2 SVGAGI. CDR3 length equals 13 residues. CDR3 protein: CASRLDLNYGYTF. The CDR3 DNA reads TGTGCCAGCAGGCTAGACCTTAACTATGGCTACACCTTC.

This chain connects TRBV7-9 to TRBJ2-3; 12 nucleotides align to TRBD2. V was clipped by 1 base and J by 3 bases; unmatched bases: 11. The CDR3 consists of 19 residues. Germline CDR1 SEHNR, CDR2 FQNEAQ (reference sequence). The CDR3 nucleotides read TGTGCCAGCAGCTTAGGGCTAGCGGGGGGGCTTTTACTTACAGATACGCAGTATTTT. This sequence encodes CASSLGLAGGLLLTDTQYF.

The gene calls are TRBV12-3 or TRBV12-4 and TRBJ2-1; D is uncertain. V was pared by 3 bases and J by 5 bases, with 5 bases between. CDR3 length equals 12 residues. CDR3 bases: TGTGCCAGCAGTTTCCCCAACAATGAGCAGTTCTTC. Translating gives CASSFPNNEQFF.

The chain couples TRBV11-2 to TRBJ2-7; a weak D match, TRBD2 (5 bases). This CDR3 contains 13 residues. Between the trimmed V and J ends, which lost 5 bases and 6 bases, there was a span of 14 bases. In germline, CDR1 is SGHAT, CDR2 FQNNGV. CDR3 coding DNA: TGTGCCAGCAGCCCATTACTAGGAGGCGAGCAGTACTTC. This gives the protein CASSPLLGGEQYF.

The V call is TRBV19, the J call TRBJ2-3; D possibly corresponds to TRBD2 (6 bases). Germline values: CDR1 LNHDA, CDR2 SQIVND (reference sequence). This CDR3 comprises 15 residues. V lost 10 bases to trimming and J lost 0 bases, with 17 bases between them. Here the CDR3 DNA reads TGTGCCACGCGCCGGTTAGGAGGGAGCACAGATACGCAGTATTTT. Its protein is CATRRLGGSTDTQYF. Combining the CDR3 with reference TRBV19 and TRBJ2-3 gives the whole variable domain DGGITQSPKYLFRKEGQNVTLSCEQNLNHDAMYWYRQDPGQGLRLIYYSQIVNDFQKGDIAEGYSVSREKKESFPLTVTSAQKNPTAFYLCATRRLGGSTDTQYFGPGTRLTVL.

V is TRBV30 and J is TRBJ1-5, with a tentative D call TRBD1 (5 bases). V shed 0 bases and J shed 0 bases, with 18 bases lying between them. This CDR3 has 18 residues. Germline V gene data show CDR1 as GTSNPN and CDR2 as SVGIG (reference sequence). CDR3 in DNA: TGTGCCTGGAGTGTTCATCCACAGGTAAAATATAGCAATCAGCCCCAGCATTTT. This gives the protein CAWSVHPQVKYSNQPQHF. The complete variable domain, with remaining parts taken from reference TRBV30 and TRBJ1-5, reads SQTIHQWPATLVQPVGSPLSLECTVEGTSNPNLYWYRQAAGRGLQLLFYSVGIGQISSEVPQNLSASRPQDRQFILSSKKLLLSDSGFYLCAWSVHPQVKYSNQPQHFGDGTRLSIL.

The chain combines TRBV19 with TRBJ2-3; 7 nucleotides agree with TRBD2. Germline V CDR1 and CDR2: LNHDA, SQIVND (reference sequence). After removal of 5 bases from V and 3 bases from J, the junction contained 5 bases not matched to a gene. The CDR3 length is 14 residues. CDR3 in DNA: TGTGCCAGTAGTCCCGGGGGGATGACAGATACGCAGTATTTT. It yields the protein CASSPGGMTDTQYF. Full variable domain (remainder filled in from reference TRBV19 and TRBJ2-3): DGGITQSPKYLFRKEGQNVTLSCEQNLNHDAMYWYRQDPGQGLRLIYYSQIVNDFQKGDIAEGYSVSREKKESFPLTVTSAQKNPTAFYLCASSPGGMTDTQYFGPGTRLTVL.

The rearrangement joins TRBV6-6 to TRBJ1-5, with 7 bases matching TRBD1. V was pared by 5 bases and J by 4 bases, with 5 bases of the junction left unmatched. The CDR3 sequence is 14 residues long. Germline V CDR1 and CDR2: MNHNY, SVGAGI (reference sequence). The CDR3 DNA follows: TGTGCCAGCAGTCCACAGGGGATAAATCAGCCCCAGCATTTT. It specifies CASSPQGINQPQHF.

The chain employs TRBV6-5 and TRBJ1-1; tentatively, D is TRBD1 (6 bases). This CDR3 has 13 residues. Per germline, CDR1 MNHEY and CDR2 SVGAGI. Between the trimmed V and J ends, which lost 6 bases and 1 base, there was a span of 9 bases. CDR3 protein: CASSGTPNTEAFF. CDR3 nucleotides: TGTGCCAGCAGCGGGACACCGAACACTGAAGCTTTCTTT.

The V gene is TRBV5-4, the J gene TRBJ1-3; D uncertain. Trimming shortened V by 0 bases and J by 0 bases, and 7 bases separated the two germline ends. CDR3 size: 15 residues. Germline V gene sequence: CDR1 SGHNT, CDR2 YYREEE (reference sequence). The CDR3 DNA is TGTGCCAGCAGCTTGGGGGCCGGCTCTGGAAACACCATATATTTT. It specifies CASSLGAGSGNTIYF.

This clone turned up a few times. The chain couples TRBV6-2 or TRBV6-3 to TRBJ1-1; no clear D. Per the germline V gene, CDR1 is MNHEY and CDR2 is SVGEGT. Trimming removed 2 bases at V and 1 base at J, with 5 bases between. This CDR3 is 13 amino acids long. CDR3 loop: CASSYERNTEAFF. CDR3 coding DNA: TGTGCCAGCAGTTACGAGCGGAACACTGAAGCTTTCTTT.

This clone was recorded a few times. V usage is TRBV4-1 and J usage is TRBJ1-4; D remains unclear. From germline, CDR1 is MGHRA and CDR2 YSYEKL. The CDR3 totals 13 residues. The V end lost 3 bases, the J end lost 5 bases, and 7 bases lay between the germline ends. CDR3 sequence: CASSQFRNEKLFF. CDR3 in DNA: TGCGCCAGCAGCCAGTTTCGGAATGAAAAACTGTTTTTT.

The chain recombines TRBV7-8 with TRBJ2-1; perhaps TRBD1 as D (6 bases). Germline V gene data show CDR1 as SGHVS and CDR2 as FQNEAQ. The V end was cut by 3 bases, the J end by 9 bases, with 18 bases between. The CDR3 runs 15 residues. The chain's CDR3 is CASSLGAGRGFEQFF. The CDR3 region has the DNA TGTGCCAGCAGCTTGGGGGCAGGGAGAGGATTTGAGCAGTTCTTC. Combining the CDR3 with reference TRBV7-8 and TRBJ2-1 gives the whole variable domain GAGVSQSPRYKVAKRGQDVALRCDPISGHVSLFWYQQALGQGPEFLTYFQNEAQLDKSGLPSDRFFAERPEGSVSTLKIQRTQQEDSAVYLCASSLGAGRGFEQFFGPGTRLTVL.

The count of this clone is one. The rearrangement links TRBV10-2 to TRBJ2-3; D is unresolved. The CDR3 contains 11 residues. V was trimmed by 0 bases and J by 10 bases, leaving 5 bases between them. Germline V gives CDR1 WSHSY, CDR2 SAAADI. The CDR3 nucleotides read TGCGCCAGCAGTGAGTCAACTGCGCAGTATTTT. It translates to CASSESTAQYF.

J is TRBJ2-7 and V is TRBV29-1, with 11 bases that match TRBD2. Per germline, CDR1 SQVTM and CDR2 ANQGSEA. The trim removed 2 bases at V and 2 bases at J, leaving 2 bases unmatched. The length of the CDR3 is 14 residues. The CDR3, as DNA: TGCAGCGTTGAAACTAGCGGGGGTACCTACGAGCAGTACTTC. Translation: CSVETSGGTYEQYF.

The chain carries TRBV9 and TRBJ2-5, with 8 nucleotides matching TRBD2. The CDR3 has 15 residues. Germline V gives CDR1 SGDLS, CDR2 YYNGEE. After removal of 0 bases from V and 1 base from J, the junction contained 2 bases not matched to a gene. The CDR3 loop reads CASSVAGTSQETQYF. CDR3 bases: TGTGCCAGCAGCGTAGCCGGGACTAGCCAAGAGACCCAGTACTTC.

The CDR3 DNA follows: TGTGCCAGCAGCGTAAACAGGGGAAAGGAGACCCAGTACTTC. Translating it yields CASSVNRGKETQYF. The chain uses TRBV6-5 and TRBJ2-5; the match to TRBD1 covers 7 bases. Germline trimming cut 6 bases from V and 5 bases from J; bases unmatched to any gene: 9. CDR3 size: 14 residues. Germline V CDR1 and CDR2: MNHEY, SVGAGI.

The V gene is TRBV11-2, the J gene TRBJ1-6, with a tentative D call TRBD1 (6 bases). The CDR3 spans 15 residues. Per the germline V gene, CDR1 is SGHAT and CDR2 is FQNNGV. Between the trimmed V and J ends, which lost 10 bases and 0 bases, there was a span of 13 bases. CDR3 loop: CATRWGLSYNSPLHF. For the CDR3, the DNA is TGTGCCACCCGGTGGGGGCTCTCCTATAATTCACCCCTCCACTTT.

The CDR3 nucleotides are TGTGCCATAACAGCCGGGACTCAAGAGACCCAGTACTTC. Amino acid sequence: CAITAGTQETQYF. The V gene is TRBV2, the J gene TRBJ2-5, with D possibly TRBD2 on 6 matching bases. CDR3 length equals 13 residues. CDR1 and CDR2 from the germline V gene are SNHLY and FYNNEI. V was pared by 10 bases and J by 2 bases, with 14 bases between.

The chain is built from TRBV7-2 and TRBJ1-2; TRBD1 aligns across 8 bases. The V segment lost 5 bases and the J segment 6 bases; nucleotides outside the gene matches: 8. Germline V lookup: CDR1 SGHTA, CDR2 FQGNSA. The CDR3 is made up of 14 amino acids. The CDR3 protein is CASSAGDRGDGYTF. Here the CDR3 DNA reads TGTGCCAGCAGCGCCGGAGACAGGGGAGATGGCTACACCTTC.

The rearrangement joins TRBV5-4 to TRBJ1-2, with 7 bases identical to TRBD1. This CDR3 is 16 amino acids long. CDR1 and CDR2 from the germline V gene are SGHNT and YYREEE (reference sequence). J lost 4 bases, V lost 0 bases, and 9 bases had no gene match. The CDR3 protein is CASSLGQGVQGYGYTF. The CDR3 region has the DNA TGTGCCAGCAGCTTGGGCCAGGGGGTTCAGGGCTATGGCTACACCTTC.